Below are 14 T cell receptor beta chains sequenced from a single sample in a study of CD8 T cells in Susac syndrome. Reverse transcription used about 0.45 to 1 ug RNA and random hexamers. A single record per CDR3 protein comes from TCRdb applying MiXCR to the immunoSEQ multiplex PCR reads. The repertoire has about 180,000 distinct CDR3 sequences, roughly 95% of them found once; the top ten carry about 0.12%. Input material: CD4+ T cells from PBMCs. All receptors derive from a human donor with Susac syndrome.

The chain joins TRBV28 to TRBJ1-5, with 9 bases matching TRBD1. Germline V CDR1 and CDR2: MDHEN, SYDVKM. The ends lost 6 bases at V and 5 bases at J; junction bases unmatched: 8. The CDR3 consists of 15 residues. The DNA of the CDR3 is TGTGCCAGCAGCGCGGGAGGGACAGGGTATCAGCCCCAGCATTTT. This encodes CASSAGGTGYQPQHF. Based on the CDR3 plus reference TRBV28 and TRBJ1-5, the full variable domain is DVKVTQSSRYLVKRTGEKVFLECVQDMDHENMFWYRQDPGLGLRLIYFSYDVKMKEKGDIPEGYSVSREKKERFSLILESASTNQTSMYLCASSAGGTGYQPQHFGDGTRLSIL.

This clonotype was found once. The V gene is TRBV20-1, the J gene TRBJ1-6; D unclear. The CDR3 extends over 14 amino acids. Germline V gene data show CDR1 as DFQATT and CDR2 as SNEGSKA (reference sequence). The V end was cut by 6 bases, the J end by 6 bases, with 15 bases between. The CDR3 nucleotides read TGCAGTGCCCGAGACACAGCTTCTAATTCACCCCTCCACTTT. Its translation is CSARDTASNSPLHF.

The chain couples TRBV6-5 to TRBJ2-4; D may be TRBD2 (6 bases). Germline CDR1 MNHEY, CDR2 SVGAGI. CDR3 length: 14 amino acids. The germline V and J ends were trimmed by 6 bases and 1 base, with 10 bases remaining between them. CDR3 nucleotide sequence: TGTGCCAGCAGCCCCGGAGGGGCCAAAAACATTCAGTACTTC. Translated, it gives CASSPGGAKNIQYF.

DNA of the CDR3: TGTGCCAGCAGCTTTGGGACAGGGGTGATTCGACCTGGGGCCAACGTCCTGACTTTC. Translation: CASSFGTGVIRPGANVLTF. This chain links TRBV7-9 with TRBJ2-6; TRBD1 aligns across 10 bases. After removal of 3 bases from V and 2 bases from J, the junction contained 10 bases not matched to a gene. Germline V CDR1 and CDR2: SEHNR, FQNEAQ (reference sequence). This CDR3 has 19 residues. The whole variable domain, remainder taken from reference TRBV7-9 and TRBJ2-6, is DTGVSQNPRHKITKRGQNVTFRCDPISEHNRLYWYRQTLGQGPEFLTYFQNEAQLEKSRLLSDRFSAERPKGSFSTLEIQRTEQGDSAMYLCASSFGTGVIRPGANVLTFGAGSRLTVL.

V is TRBV18 and J is TRBJ2-4; D remains ambiguous. V was clipped by 6 bases and J by 0 bases, with 12 bases between them. The V gene's germline CDR1 is KGHSH and CDR2 LQKENI. The CDR3 is made up of 15 amino acids. CDR3 loop: CASSHTEIAKNIQYF. The CDR3 DNA sequence: TGTGCCAGCTCCCACACAGAGATAGCCAAAAACATTCAGTACTTC.

This rearrangement joins TRBV30 to TRBJ1-2, with 7 bases that match TRBD1. Trimming at V came to 2 bases and at J to 7 bases, leaving 7 bases not matched to a gene. The CDR3 contains 13 residues. CDR1 is GTSNPN and CDR2 is SVGIG in the germline V gene (reference sequence). CDR3 residues: CAWSHRGEGGYTF. Here the CDR3 DNA reads TGTGCCTGGAGTCACAGGGGCGAAGGTGGCTACACCTTC.

The V call is TRBV6-6, the J call TRBJ2-3; D unresolved. This CDR3 comprises 12 residues. The V end lost 2 bases, the J end lost 4 bases, and 4 bases lay between the germline ends. CDR1 and CDR2 (germline): MNHNY, SVGAGI (reference sequence). CDR3 region: CASSYPPDTQYF. CDR3 nucleotide sequence: TGTGCCAGCAGTTACCCTCCAGATACGCAGTATTTT.

This clonotype has just one count. This rearrangement joins TRBV30 to TRBJ2-7, with 7 bases aligning to TRBD1. After removal of 3 bases from V and 2 bases from J, the junction contained 7 bases not matched to a gene. The CDR3 runs 14 residues. Germline V lookup: CDR1 GTSNPN, CDR2 SVGIG (reference sequence). The CDR3 nucleotides are TGTGCCTGGAGAGACCGGGACAGTACCTACGAGCAGTACGTC. Translation gives CAWRDRDSTYEQYV.

This clonotype was counted a single time. This sequence joins TRBV18 and TRBJ1-2; D not certain. The CDR3 is 13 residues long. V gave up 3 bases and J gave up 5 bases, with 10 bases separating them. CDR1 is KGHSH and CDR2 is LQKENI in the germline V gene. CDR3 DNA sequence: TGTGCCAGCTCACCTAACAGTGAGTATGGCTACACCTTC. Amino acids: CASSPNSEYGYTF.

V and J are TRBV7-3 and TRBJ1-1; no firm D call. Trimming stripped 5 bases from V and 1 base from J, with 11 bases between. CDR3 length: 14 residues. From germline, CDR1 is SGHTA and CDR2 FQGTGA. The CDR3 protein is CASSLSSENTEAFF. The CDR3 region has the DNA TGTGCCAGCAGCCTTAGTAGCGAGAACACTGAAGCTTTCTTT.

The rearrangement uses TRBV9 and TRBJ1-6; D ambiguous. CDR1 and CDR2 (germline): SGDLS, YYNGEE. This CDR3 contains 15 residues. V was pared by 0 bases and J by 2 bases, with 6 bases between. The CDR3 DNA reads as TGTGCCAGCAGCGTAGGGGAGGCCTATAATTCACCCCTCCACTTT. Its protein is CASSVGEAYNSPLHF.

The CDR3 region has the DNA TGCGCCAGCAGCCAAGATCGGGGGGTTCGGCTTGGCGAGCAGTACTTC. Its protein product is CASSQDRGVRLGEQYF. This chain uses TRBV4-3 with TRBJ2-7; the match to TRBD2 covers 7 bases. The CDR3 loop spans 16 amino acids. Germline-derived CDR1 and CDR2 are LGHNA and YSLEER. V was pared by 0 bases and J by 6 bases, with 11 bases of the junction left unmatched.

The chain links TRBV12-3 or TRBV12-4 to TRBJ1-5; D call uncertain. V lost 7 bases to trimming and J lost 1 base, with 11 bases between them. The CDR3 contains 14 residues. The CDR3 DNA follows: TGTGCCAGCACCTCCTCGACAAGCAATCAGCCCCAGCATTTT. Its protein product is CASTSSTSNQPQHF.

V is TRBV19 and J is TRBJ2-3; D is unresolved. The CDR3 spans 14 residues. Germline CDR1 LNHDA, CDR2 SQIVND (reference sequence). Trimming left V 3 bases short and J 1 base short, with 8 bases between. The CDR3 DNA follows: TGTGCCAGTAGTATGTTCGACGGCACAGATACGCAGTATTTT. It is translated as CASSMFDGTDTQYF. The whole variable domain, filled in from reference TRBV19 and TRBJ2-3, reads DGGITQSPKYLFRKEGQNVTLSCEQNLNHDAMYWYRQDPGQGLRLIYYSQIVNDFQKGDIAEGYSVSREKKESFPLTVTSAQKNPTAFYLCASSMFDGTDTQYFGPGTRLTVL.